These 27 T cell receptor beta chains were all obtained from the same sample, sequenced in a study of cytomegalovirus exposure and HLA in healthy donors. The PCR had 60 Vbeta and 13 Jbeta primers. Assay used: immunoSEQ multiplex PCR; TCRdb lists only in-frame clones, some missing. The sample carries some 150,000 clones, about 79% recorded once. Sequencing was carried out using PBMCs. These TCRs come from a male donor in good health and CMV-seronegative.

V gene TRBV6-5 combines with J gene TRBJ2-1, with TRBD2 matching 7 bases. This CDR3 comprises 15 residues. Trimming took 5 bases from V and 2 from J; bases not matched to a gene: 6. In germline, CDR1 is MNHEY, CDR2 SVGAGI. In DNA form, the CDR3 reads TGTGCCAGCAGTATGGGGGGGAACCCCTACAATGAGCAGTTCTTC. Translating gives CASSMGGNPYNEQFF.

CDR3 in DNA: TGTGCCAGCAGCTTACGGTTCCTGCCGGGGGGGGGCCAAGAGACCCAGTACTTC. Translating gives CASSLRFLPGGGQETQYF. The chain couples TRBV7-2 to TRBJ2-5; 8 bases line up with TRBD2. CDR3 length: 18 amino acids. With V trimmed by 2 bases and J by 1 base, 12 bases remained unmatched. Germline V gene lookup returns CDR1 SGHTA and CDR2 FQGNSA.

This clone was observed at least ten times. The rearrangement joins TRBV19 to TRBJ1-4; D gene uncertain. Germline V lookup: CDR1 LNHDA, CDR2 SQIVND (reference sequence). V was clipped by 4 bases and J by 8 bases, with 11 bases between them. The CDR3 loop spans 13 amino acids. This CDR3 reads CASSSRAGEKLFF. CDR3 DNA sequence: TGTGCCAGTAGTAGTAGGGCGGGCGAAAAACTGTTTTTT.

The chain recombines TRBV6-5 with TRBJ2-1; no clear D gene. This CDR3 is 13 amino acids long. Germline-derived CDR1 and CDR2 are MNHEY and SVGAGI. Trimming left V 4 bases short and J 5 bases short, with 9 bases between. The CDR3 sequence: CASSSQEDNEQFF. The CDR3 coding sequence is TGTGCCAGCAGTTCTCAAGAGGACAATGAGCAGTTCTTC.

The CDR3 nucleotides are TGTGCCAGCCCGCCCCCCGGGACTAGCGGGGGGAATGAGCAGTTCTTC. This translates into CASPPPGTSGGNEQFF. The rearrangement links TRBV28 to TRBJ2-1; the match to TRBD2 covers 15 bases. The CDR3 consists of 16 residues. The germline V gene encodes CDR1 MDHEN and CDR2 SYDVKM. The ends lost 8 bases at V and 7 bases at J; junction bases unmatched: 9. The full variable domain, its missing parts supplied by reference TRBV28 and TRBJ2-1, is DVKVTQSSRYLVKRTGEKVFLECVQDMDHENMFWYRQDPGLGLRLIYFSYDVKMKEKGDIPEGYSVSREKKERFSLILESASTNQTSMYLCASPPPGTSGGNEQFFGPGTRLTVL.

The chain joins TRBV29-1 to TRBJ2-3; 14 positions agree with TRBD2. Looked up from germline, CDR1 is SQVTM and CDR2 is ANQGSEA. V lost 6 bases to trimming and J lost 4 bases; unmatched junction nucleotides: 0. This CDR3 spans 13 amino acids. The CDR3 is CSVGLAGADTQYF. Written as DNA, the CDR3 is TGCAGCGTGGGACTAGCGGGGGCAGATACGCAGTATTTT.

CDR3 nucleotide sequence: TGTGCTAGTGGTTTGGTACTCGGGACTAGCGGGGGGGCAGGCATTCAGTACTTC. This encodes CASGLVLGTSGGAGIQYF. V usage is TRBV12-5 and J usage is TRBJ2-4; 16 bases fit TRBD2. The length of the CDR3 is 18 residues. V dropped 0 bases and J dropped 9; count of bases not matched to a gene: 8. From germline, CDR1 is LGHNT and CDR2 FRNRAP.

The chain joins TRBV18 to TRBJ1-1, with 7 bases aligning to TRBD1. CDR1 and CDR2 (germline): KGHSH, LQKENI. J lost 1 base, V lost 6 bases, and 5 bases had no gene match. The CDR3 consists of 14 residues. The CDR3 DNA sequence: TGTGCCAGCTCCCCCAGGGACAGGAACACTGAAGCTTTCTTT. Its translation is CASSPRDRNTEAFF.

The rearrangement uses TRBV15 and TRBJ2-1, with TRBD2 identical over 15 bases. The V and J ends lost 0 bases and 4 bases, in that order; junction bases with no gene match: 4. The CDR3 is 18 residues long. Germline assignment: CDR1 LNHNV and CDR2 YYDKDF (reference sequence). Here the CDR3 reads CATSREGLAGGGYNEQFF. The CDR3 DNA reads TGTGCCACCAGCAGAGAAGGACTAGCGGGAGGGGGTTACAATGAGCAGTTCTTC.

V is TRBV7-9 and J is TRBJ1-4; possible D gene TRBD1, 5 bases. V lost 5 bases and J lost 6, with 13 bases in between. Germline assignment: CDR1 SEHNR and CDR2 FQNEAQ (reference sequence). The CDR3 is 14 residues long. The CDR3 here is CASSPLGPDEKLFF. The DNA for the CDR3 is TGTGCCAGCAGCCCTCTGGGGCCAGATGAAAAACTGTTTTTT.

Details on this clone: The conserved closing phenylalanine or tryptophan is absent in this CDR3, likely reflecting a read error. The chain combines TRBV30 with TRBJ1-2; D not certain. The V gene's germline CDR1 is GTSNPN and CDR2 SVGIG (reference sequence). The V gene lost 0 bases and the J gene lost 0 bases, with 8 bases spanning the gap. This CDR3 contains 14 residues. CDR3 residues: CAWSVETANYGYTL. The CDR3 DNA sequence: TGTGCCTGGAGTGTTGAGACGGCTAACTATGGCTACACCCTC.

This chain uses TRBV7-2 with TRBJ1-5; D call uncertain. Germline CDR1 is SGHTA and CDR2 is FQGNSA. V lost 5 bases to trimming and J lost 9 bases, with 17 bases between them. The CDR3 totals 14 residues. In nucleotides, the CDR3 is TGTGCCAGCAGCCCATGGCAGAATATGCCGCCCCAGCATTTT. As protein: CASSPWQNMPPQHF.

About this clone itself: A junction boundary mismatches the germline segment, possibly from a read error. The chain uses TRBV7-9 and TRBJ1-4; D gene ambiguous. CDR1 and CDR2 from the germline V gene are SEHNR and FQNEAQ (reference sequence). CDR3 size: 12 residues. In DNA, the CDR3 is TGTTCCAGCAGCTCAGACTTAGTAAAACTGTTTTTT. Translated, it gives CSSSSDLVKLFF.

The rearrangement links TRBV10-2 to TRBJ2-7, with D hard to call. Germline CDR1 reads WSHSY; CDR2 reads SAAADI. V was cut by 4 bases and J by 2 bases, with 12 bases left in between. This CDR3 comprises 14 residues. The CDR3 loop reads CASSGWVTAYEQYF. CDR3 bases: TGCGCCAGCAGTGGCTGGGTTACAGCCTACGAGCAGTACTTC.

V is TRBV14 and J is TRBJ2-3; 11 positions match TRBD2. With V trimmed by 6 bases and J by 2 bases, 7 bases remained unmatched. The CDR3 has 16 amino acids. The germline CDR1 and CDR2 sequences are SGHDN and FVKESK. CDR3 in DNA: TGTGCCAGCAGACCTGGGACTAGCGGACTCACAGATACGCAGTATTTT. It is translated as CASRPGTSGLTDTQYF.

This chain joins TRBV29-1 and TRBJ1-1; no firm D call. This CDR3 contains 13 residues. Germline CDR1 SQVTM, CDR2 ANQGSEA. Between the trimmed V and J ends, which lost 3 bases and 5 bases, there was a span of 13 bases. The CDR3 coding sequence is TGCAGCGTTGATCGGTCCATGCGAACTGAAGCTTTCTTT. As protein: CSVDRSMRTEAFF.

The chain has TRBV10-3 and TRBJ2-7; 8 positions match TRBD1. V was clipped by 4 bases and J by 3 bases; unmatched bases: 8. Germline CDR1 ENHRY, CDR2 SYGVKD. The CDR3 length is 15 residues. The CDR3 DNA reads as TGTGCCATCAGTGCTTATACAGGGGGTGGCTACGAGCAGTACTTC. The encoded protein is CAISAYTGGGYEQYF.

CDR3 DNA sequence: TGTGCCAGCAGTTTTGAAGGGGGATATACCTATGGCTACACCTTC. It codes for CASSFEGGYTYGYTF. The V call is TRBV27, the J call TRBJ1-2; maybe TRBD1 (6 bases). Germline CDR1 reads MNHEY; CDR2 reads SMNVEV (reference sequence). V was shortened by 3 bases and J by 4 bases, with 15 bases between the two germline ends. The CDR3 spans 15 residues.

The chain uses TRBV5-5 and TRBJ2-7, with D perhaps TRBD2 (5 bases). Germline V gives CDR1 SGHKS, CDR2 YYEKEE (reference sequence). There are 17 residues in the CDR3. The V and J ends lost 0 bases and 1 base respectively, with 17 bases between them. The CDR3 loop is CASSLGPGEGVSYEQYF. The CDR3 DNA follows: TGTGCCAGCAGCTTGGGTCCCGGTGAGGGCGTATCCTACGAGCAGTACTTC.

The chain uses TRBV7-2 and TRBJ1-6, with D possibly matching TRBD1 (5 bases). V lost 1 base, J lost 7 bases, and 14 bases lay in between. The CDR3 has 16 amino acids. Germline V gene data show CDR1 as SGHTA and CDR2 as FQGNSA. This CDR3 is CASSLVAGPGNSPLHF. The CDR3 DNA reads TGTGCCAGCAGCTTAGTGGCGGGGCCAGGGAATTCACCCCTCCACTTT. Full variable domain (remainder filled in from reference TRBV7-2 and TRBJ1-6): GAGVSQSPSNKVTEKGKDVELRCDPISGHTALYWYRQSLGQGLEFLIYFQGNSAPDKSGLPSDRFSAERTGGSVSTLTIQRTQQEDSAVYLCASSLVAGPGNSPLHFGNGTRLTVT.

In its sample, this clone was seen a few times. The V call is TRBV5-1, the J call TRBJ2-7, with 10 bases matching TRBD2. The V gene's germline CDR1 is SGHRS and CDR2 YFSETQ. This CDR3 contains 16 residues. J gave up 4 bases and V 0 bases, and 7 bases lay outside the gene matches. CDR3 sequence: CASSLDSSGGLYEQYF. The CDR3 DNA sequence: TGCGCCAGCAGCTTGGATTCTAGCGGGGGCCTGTACGAGCAGTACTTC.

This clone has just a few counts. The chain employs TRBV5-1 and TRBJ1-5; no firm D call. V was pared by 5 bases and J by 3 bases, with 9 bases between. Germline V lookup: CDR1 SGHRS, CDR2 YFSETQ. The CDR3 spans 13 residues. The chain's CDR3 is CASSRDFNQPQHF. DNA for the CDR3: TGCGCCAGCAGTAGAGATTTCAATCAGCCCCAGCATTTT.

Here the CDR3 DNA reads TGTGCCAGCAGCTCCCGACAGGGGGCGCGCACTGAAGCTTTCTTT. Its protein product is CASSSRQGARTEAFF. The chain employs TRBV11-3 and TRBJ1-1; 10 nucleotides line up with TRBD1. V shed 4 bases and J 4 bases; nucleotides not matched to a gene: 6. The CDR3 contains 15 residues. Germline V gives CDR1 SGHNT, CDR2 YENEEA.

The chain joins TRBV5-4 to TRBJ2-3; 9 nucleotides agree with TRBD2. Germline V gives CDR1 SGHNT, CDR2 YYREEE (reference sequence). J gave up 6 bases and V 0 bases, and 8 bases lay outside the gene matches. The CDR3 covers 16 residues. For the CDR3, the DNA is TGTGCCAGCAGCTTGGAAGGCGGGAGGGCCCTCGATACGCAGTATTTT. This encodes CASSLEGGRALDTQYF. The full variable domain, its missing parts supplied by reference TRBV5-4 and TRBJ2-3, is ETGVTQSPTHLIKTRGQQVTLRCSSQSGHNTVSWYQQALGQGPQFIFQYYREEENGRGNFPPRFSGLQFPNYSSELNVNALELDDSALYLCASSLEGGRALDTQYFGPGTRLTVL.

V and J are TRBV5-1 and TRBJ1-1, with D tentatively TRBD1 (6 bases). The germline V gene has CDR1 SGHRS and CDR2 YFSETQ. The CDR3 loop spans 16 amino acids. The germline V and J ends were trimmed by 3 bases and 1 base, with 16 bases remaining between them. Here the CDR3 DNA reads TGCGCCAGCAGCTGGACGTCGGACAGATGGAACACTGAAGCTTTCTTT. Translating gives CASSWTSDRWNTEAFF.

V usage is TRBV7-2 and J usage is TRBJ2-1, with TRBD1 matching 12 bases. The J segment lost 7 bases and the V segment lost 5 bases, leaving 6 bases of the junction unmatched. The germline V gene encodes CDR1 SGHTA and CDR2 FQGNSA. The CDR3 covers 15 residues. CDR3: CASSPRDRGLNEQFF. CDR3 coding DNA: TGTGCCAGCAGCCCCCGGGACAGGGGGCTGAATGAGCAGTTCTTC. The full variable domain, rest sourced from reference TRBV7-2 and TRBJ2-1, is GAGVSQSPSNKVTEKGKDVELRCDPISGHTALYWYRQSLGQGLEFLIYFQGNSAPDKSGLPSDRFSAERTGGSVSTLTIQRTQQEDSAVYLCASSPRDRGLNEQFFGPGTRLTVL.

V gene TRBV27 combines with J gene TRBJ2-7, with TRBD1 matching over 7 bases. The CDR3 is 13 residues long. The germline V gene encodes CDR1 MNHEY and CDR2 SMNVEV (reference sequence). This CDR3 is CATSRGQFYEQYF. The CDR3 bases are TGTGCGACCAGCAGGGGACAGTTCTACGAGCAGTACTTC.